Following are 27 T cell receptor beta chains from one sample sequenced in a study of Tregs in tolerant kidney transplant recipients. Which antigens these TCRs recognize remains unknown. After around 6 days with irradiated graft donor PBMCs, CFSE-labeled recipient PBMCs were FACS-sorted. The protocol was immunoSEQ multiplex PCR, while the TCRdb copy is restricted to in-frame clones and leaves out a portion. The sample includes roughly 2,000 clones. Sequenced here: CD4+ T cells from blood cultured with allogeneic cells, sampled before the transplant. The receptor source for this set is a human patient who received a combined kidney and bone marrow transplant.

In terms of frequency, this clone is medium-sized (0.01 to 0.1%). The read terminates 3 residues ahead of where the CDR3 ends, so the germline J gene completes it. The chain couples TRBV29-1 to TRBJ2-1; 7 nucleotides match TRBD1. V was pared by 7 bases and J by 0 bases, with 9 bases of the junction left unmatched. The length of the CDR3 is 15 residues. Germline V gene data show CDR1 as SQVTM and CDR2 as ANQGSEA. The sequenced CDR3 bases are TGCAGCGGTACAGGGGCCTGGGGCTCCTACAATGAG. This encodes CSGTGAWGSYNE. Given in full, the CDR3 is CSGTGAWGSYNEQFF.

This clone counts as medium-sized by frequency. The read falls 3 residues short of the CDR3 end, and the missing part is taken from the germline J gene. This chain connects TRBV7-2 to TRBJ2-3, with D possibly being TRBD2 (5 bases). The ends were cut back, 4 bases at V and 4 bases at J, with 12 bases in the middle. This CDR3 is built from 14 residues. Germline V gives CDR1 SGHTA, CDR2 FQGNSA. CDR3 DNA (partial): TGTGCCAGCAGCTCCCTAGGGCGGGCAGATACG. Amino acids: CASSSLGRADT. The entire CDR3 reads CASSSLGRADTQYF.

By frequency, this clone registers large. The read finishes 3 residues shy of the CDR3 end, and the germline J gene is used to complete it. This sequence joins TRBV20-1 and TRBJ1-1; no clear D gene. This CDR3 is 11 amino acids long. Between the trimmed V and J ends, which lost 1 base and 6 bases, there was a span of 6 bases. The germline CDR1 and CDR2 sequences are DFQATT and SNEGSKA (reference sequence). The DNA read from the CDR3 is TGCAGTGCTAGAGTTGTCTCTGAA. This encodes CSARVVSE. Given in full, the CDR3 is CSARVVSEAFF.

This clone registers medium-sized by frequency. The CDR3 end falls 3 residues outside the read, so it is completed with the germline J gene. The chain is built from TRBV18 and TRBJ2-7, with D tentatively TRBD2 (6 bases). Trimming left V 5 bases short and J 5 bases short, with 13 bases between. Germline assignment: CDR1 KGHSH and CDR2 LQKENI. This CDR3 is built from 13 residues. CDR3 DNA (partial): TGTGCCAGCTCATCACGTACGGGGGACGAG. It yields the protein CASSSRTGDE. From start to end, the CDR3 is CASSSRTGDEQYF.

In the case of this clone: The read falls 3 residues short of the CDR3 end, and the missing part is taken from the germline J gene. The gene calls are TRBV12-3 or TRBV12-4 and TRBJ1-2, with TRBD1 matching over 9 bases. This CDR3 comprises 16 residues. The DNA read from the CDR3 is TGTGCCAGCAGTGACCAGCTAGGACAGGGGAAAAACGGC. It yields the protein CASSDQLGQGKNG. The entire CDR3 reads CASSDQLGQGKNGYTF.

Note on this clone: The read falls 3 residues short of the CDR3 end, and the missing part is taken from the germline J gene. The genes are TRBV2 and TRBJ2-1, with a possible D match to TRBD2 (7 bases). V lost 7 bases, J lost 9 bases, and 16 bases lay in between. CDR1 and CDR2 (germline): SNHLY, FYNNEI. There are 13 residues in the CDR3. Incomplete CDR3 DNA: TGTGCCAGCAAGGGGGGGCTGAAAAGTGAG. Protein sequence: CASKGGLKSE. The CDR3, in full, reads CASKGGLKSEQFF.

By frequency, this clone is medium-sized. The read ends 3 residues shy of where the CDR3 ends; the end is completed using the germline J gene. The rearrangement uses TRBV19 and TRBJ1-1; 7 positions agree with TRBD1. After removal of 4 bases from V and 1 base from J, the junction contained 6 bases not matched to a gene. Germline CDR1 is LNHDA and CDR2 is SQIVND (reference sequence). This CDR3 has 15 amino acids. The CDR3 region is CASSTRQGANTEAFF. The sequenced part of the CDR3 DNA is TGTGCCAGTAGTACACGACAGGGAGCGAACACTGAA.

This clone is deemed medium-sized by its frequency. The CDR3 DNA, read in part, is TGCGCCAGCAGCTTGGGCGCCAGGGACACCGGGGAG. Its protein product is CASSLGARDTGE. The full-length CDR3 reads as CASSLGARDTGELFF. This sequence joins TRBV5-1 and TRBJ2-2, with D perhaps matching TRBD1 (5 bases). Read sequence stops 3 residues before the CDR3 end, and the germline J gene provides the missing end. The V end lost 0 bases, the J end lost 3 bases, and 9 bases lay between the germline ends. CDR1 SGHRS and CDR2 YFSETQ come from the germline V gene. The CDR3 contains 15 residues.

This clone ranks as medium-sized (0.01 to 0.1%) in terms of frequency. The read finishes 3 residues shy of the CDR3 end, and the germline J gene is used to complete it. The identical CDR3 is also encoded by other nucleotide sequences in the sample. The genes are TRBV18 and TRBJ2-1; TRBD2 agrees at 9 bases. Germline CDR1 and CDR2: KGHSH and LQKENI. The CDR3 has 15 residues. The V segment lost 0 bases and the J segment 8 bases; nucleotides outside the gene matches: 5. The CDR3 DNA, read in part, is TGTGCCAGCTCACCACCCCGCGGGGGGGCCGATGAG. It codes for CASSPPRGGADE. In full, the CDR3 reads CASSPPRGGADEQFF.

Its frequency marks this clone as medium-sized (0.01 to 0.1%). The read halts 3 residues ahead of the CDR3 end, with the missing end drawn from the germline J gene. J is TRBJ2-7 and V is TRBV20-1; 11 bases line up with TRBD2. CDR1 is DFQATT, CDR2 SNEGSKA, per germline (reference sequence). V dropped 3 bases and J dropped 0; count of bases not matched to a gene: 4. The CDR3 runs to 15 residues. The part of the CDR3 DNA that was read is TGCAGTGCTAGGGAACTAGCGGGAGCCTCCTACGAG. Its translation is CSARELAGASYE. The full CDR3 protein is CSARELAGASYEQYF.

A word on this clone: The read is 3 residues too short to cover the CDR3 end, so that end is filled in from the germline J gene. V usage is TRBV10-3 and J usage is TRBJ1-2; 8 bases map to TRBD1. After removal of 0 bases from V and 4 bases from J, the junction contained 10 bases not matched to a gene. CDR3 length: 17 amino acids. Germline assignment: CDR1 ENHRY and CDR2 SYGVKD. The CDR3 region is CAISESSPGQVSYGYTF. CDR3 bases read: TGTGCCATCAGTGAGTCGAGTCCGGGACAGGTCTCCTATGGC.

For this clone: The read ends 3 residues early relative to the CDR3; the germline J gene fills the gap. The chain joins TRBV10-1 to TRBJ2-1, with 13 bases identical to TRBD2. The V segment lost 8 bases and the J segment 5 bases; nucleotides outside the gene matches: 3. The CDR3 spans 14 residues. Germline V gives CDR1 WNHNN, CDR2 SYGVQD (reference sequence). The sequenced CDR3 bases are TGCGCCAGCTCCGGACTAGCGGGGGACAATGAG. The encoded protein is CASSGLAGDNE. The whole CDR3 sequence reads CASSGLAGDNEQFF.

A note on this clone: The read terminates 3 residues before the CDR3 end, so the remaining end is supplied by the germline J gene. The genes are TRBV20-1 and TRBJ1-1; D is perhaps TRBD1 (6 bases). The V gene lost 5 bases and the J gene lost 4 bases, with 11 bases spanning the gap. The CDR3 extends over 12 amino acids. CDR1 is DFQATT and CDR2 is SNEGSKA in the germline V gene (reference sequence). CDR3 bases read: TGCAGTGCTCCCGGGACATCCACTGAA. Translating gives CSAPGTSTE. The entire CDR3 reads CSAPGTSTEAFF.

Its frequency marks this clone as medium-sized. The CDR3 region is CASSIQGAADTQYF. The sequenced part of the CDR3 DNA is TGTGCCAGTAGTATCCAGGGCGCGGCAGATACG. The V call is TRBV19, the J call TRBJ2-3; D might be TRBD1 (5 bases). The CDR3 end lies 3 residues beyond the end of the read and is filled in from the germline J gene. CDR3 length equals 14 residues. Trimming cost V 3 bases and J 4 bases, with 11 bases left between them. Per germline, CDR1 LNHDA and CDR2 SQIVND (reference sequence). Drawing the rest from reference TRBV19 and TRBJ2-3, the complete variable domain is DGGITQSPKYLFRKEGQNVTLSCEQNLNHDAMYWYRQDPGQGLRLIYYSQIVNDFQKGDIAEGYSVSREKKESFPLTVTSAQKNPTAFYLCASSIQGAADTQYFGPGTRLTVL.

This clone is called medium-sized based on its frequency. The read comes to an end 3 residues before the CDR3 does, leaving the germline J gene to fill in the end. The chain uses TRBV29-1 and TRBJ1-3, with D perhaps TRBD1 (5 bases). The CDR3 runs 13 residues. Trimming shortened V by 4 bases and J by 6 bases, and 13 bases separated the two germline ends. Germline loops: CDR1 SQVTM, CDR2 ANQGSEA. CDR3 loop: CSVAPSGLNTIYF. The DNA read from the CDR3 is TGCAGCGTTGCACCGTCAGGGTTAAACACC. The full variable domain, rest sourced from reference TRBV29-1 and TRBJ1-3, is SAVISQKPSRDICQRGTSLTIQCQVDSQVTMMFWYRQQPGQSLTLIATANQGSEATYESGFVIDKFPISRPNLTFSTLTVSNMSPEDSSIYLCSVAPSGLNTIYFGEGSWLTVV.

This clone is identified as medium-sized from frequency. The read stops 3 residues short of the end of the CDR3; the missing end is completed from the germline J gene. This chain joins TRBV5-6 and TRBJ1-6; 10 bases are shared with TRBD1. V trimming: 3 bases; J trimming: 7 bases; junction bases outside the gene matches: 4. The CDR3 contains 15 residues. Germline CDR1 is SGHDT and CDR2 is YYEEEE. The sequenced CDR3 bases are TGTGCCAGCAGCTCTCGACAGGGGGCGAATTCACCC. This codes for CASSSRQGANSP. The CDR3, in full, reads CASSSRQGANSPLHF.

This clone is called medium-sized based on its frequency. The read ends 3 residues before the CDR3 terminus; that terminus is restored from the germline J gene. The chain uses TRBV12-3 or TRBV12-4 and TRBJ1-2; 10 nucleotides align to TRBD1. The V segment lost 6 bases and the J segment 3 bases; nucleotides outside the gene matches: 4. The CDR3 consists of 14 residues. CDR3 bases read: TGTGCCAGCAGAGGGACAGGGGAGGACTATGGC. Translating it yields CASRGTGEDYG. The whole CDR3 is CASRGTGEDYGYTF.

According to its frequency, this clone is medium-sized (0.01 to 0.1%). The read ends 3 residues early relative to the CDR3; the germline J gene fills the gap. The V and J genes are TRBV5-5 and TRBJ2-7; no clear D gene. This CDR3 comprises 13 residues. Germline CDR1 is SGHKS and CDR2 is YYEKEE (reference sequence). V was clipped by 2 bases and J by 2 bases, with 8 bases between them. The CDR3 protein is CASSFGGTYEQYF. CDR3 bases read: TGTGCCAGCAGCTTCGGCGGAACCTACGAG.

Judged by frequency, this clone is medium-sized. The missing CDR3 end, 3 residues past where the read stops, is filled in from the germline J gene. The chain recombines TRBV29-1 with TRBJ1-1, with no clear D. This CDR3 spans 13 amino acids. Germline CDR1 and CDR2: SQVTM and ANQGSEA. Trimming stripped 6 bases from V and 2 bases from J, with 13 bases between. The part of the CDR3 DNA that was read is TGCAGCGTGACCCGCGGTACTAACACTGAA. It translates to CSVTRGTNTE. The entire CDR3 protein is CSVTRGTNTEAFF.

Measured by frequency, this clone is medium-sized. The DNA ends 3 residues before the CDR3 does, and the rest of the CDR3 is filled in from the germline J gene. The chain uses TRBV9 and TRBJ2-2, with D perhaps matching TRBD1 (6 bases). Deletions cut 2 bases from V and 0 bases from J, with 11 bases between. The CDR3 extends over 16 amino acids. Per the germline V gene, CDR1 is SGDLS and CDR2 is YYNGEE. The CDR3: CASSVSSGANTGELFF. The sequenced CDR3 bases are TGTGCCAGCAGCGTGTCCTCAGGGGCGAACACCGGGGAG.

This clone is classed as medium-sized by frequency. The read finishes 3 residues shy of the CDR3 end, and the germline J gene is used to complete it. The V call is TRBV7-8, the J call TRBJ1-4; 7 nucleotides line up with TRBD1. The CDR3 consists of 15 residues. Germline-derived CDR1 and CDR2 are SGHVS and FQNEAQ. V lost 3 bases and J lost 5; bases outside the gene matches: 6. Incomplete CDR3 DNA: TGTGCCAGCAGCTTTACCGGGACAGTAAATGAAAAA. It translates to CASSFTGTVNEK. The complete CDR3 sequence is CASSFTGTVNEKLFF.

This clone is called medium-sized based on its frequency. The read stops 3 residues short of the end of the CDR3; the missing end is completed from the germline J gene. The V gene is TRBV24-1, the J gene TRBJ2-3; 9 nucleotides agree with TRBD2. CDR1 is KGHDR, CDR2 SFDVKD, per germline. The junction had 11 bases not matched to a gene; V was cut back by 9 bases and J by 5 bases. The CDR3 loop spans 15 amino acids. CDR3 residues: CATLDSGSGGDTQYF. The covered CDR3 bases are TGTGCCACCCTTGATAGCGGGAGCGGAGGAGATACG.

The part of the CDR3 DNA that was read is TGTGCCTGGACGGTAGGGCAGGGGAGCACTGAA. Residues: CAWTVGQGSTE. The full CDR3 reads CAWTVGQGSTEAFF. The chain links TRBV30 to TRBJ1-1, with a tentative D call TRBD1 (6 bases). The CDR3 end is not reached by the read, which stops 3 residues before it; the germline J gene fills it in. Germline loops: CDR1 GTSNPN, CDR2 SVGIG (reference sequence). Deletions cut 4 bases from V and 4 bases from J, with 16 bases between. This CDR3 spans 14 amino acids.

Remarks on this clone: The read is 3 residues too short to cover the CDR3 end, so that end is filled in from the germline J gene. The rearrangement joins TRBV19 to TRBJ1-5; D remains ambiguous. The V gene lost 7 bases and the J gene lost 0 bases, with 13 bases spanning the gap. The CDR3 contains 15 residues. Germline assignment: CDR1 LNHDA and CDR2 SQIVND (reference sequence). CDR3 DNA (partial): TGTGCCAGTAACCCGGCAGGCTATAGCAATCAGCCC. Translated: CASNPAGYSNQP. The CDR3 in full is CASNPAGYSNQPQHF.

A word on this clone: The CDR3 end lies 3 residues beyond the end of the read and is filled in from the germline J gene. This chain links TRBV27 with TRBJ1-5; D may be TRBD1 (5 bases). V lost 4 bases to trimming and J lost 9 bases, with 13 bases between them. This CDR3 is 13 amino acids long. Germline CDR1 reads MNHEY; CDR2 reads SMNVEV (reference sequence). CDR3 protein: CASSWSGVLPQHF. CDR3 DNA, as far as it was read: TGTGCCAGCAGTTGGTCGGGGGTCCTGCCC.

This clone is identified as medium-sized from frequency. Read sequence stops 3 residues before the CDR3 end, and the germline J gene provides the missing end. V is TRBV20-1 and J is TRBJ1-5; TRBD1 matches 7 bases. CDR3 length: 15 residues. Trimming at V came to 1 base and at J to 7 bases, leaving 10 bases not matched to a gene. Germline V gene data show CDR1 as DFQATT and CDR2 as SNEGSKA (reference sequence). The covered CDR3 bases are TGCAGTGCTAGAGGGGGGAGGGGGCCTCGGCAGCCC. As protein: CSARGGRGPRQP. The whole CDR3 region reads CSARGGRGPRQPQHF.

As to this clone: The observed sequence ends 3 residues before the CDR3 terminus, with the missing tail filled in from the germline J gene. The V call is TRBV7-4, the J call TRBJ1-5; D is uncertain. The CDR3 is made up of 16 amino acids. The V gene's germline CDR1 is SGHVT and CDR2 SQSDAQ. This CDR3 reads CAAAPPAGYSNQPQHF. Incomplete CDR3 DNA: TGTGCAGCAGCTCCTCCCGCGGGTTATAGCAATCAGCCC.